The clone carrying this T cell receptor (beta chain) came up a few times. Its antigen is as yet unknown. A junction boundary mismatches the germline segment, possibly from a read error. CDR1 is SGHTA, CDR2 FQGNSA, per germline. The CDR3 contains 17 residues. This entry belongs to a study of T cell repertoires in cytomegalovirus infection. TCRdb passed the reads through MiXCR, listing each CDR3 protein once. Altogether some 590,000 distinct CDR3 sequences are present, 40% being singletons, with the ten largest covering around 48%. The TCR was taken from a human donor in good health (CMV status not recorded). Some clones in this sample may be carry-over from other donors' samples. The genes are TRBV7-2 and TRBJ1-2; unclear D gene. Sequencing was performed on cultured PBMCs, taken from culture after CMV antigen stimulation. CDR3 coding DNA: TGTGCCAGCGATCAGCGGTCTTTCGGGGTGTCTAAGTATGGCTACACCTTC. Protein: CASDQRSFGVSKYGYTF.